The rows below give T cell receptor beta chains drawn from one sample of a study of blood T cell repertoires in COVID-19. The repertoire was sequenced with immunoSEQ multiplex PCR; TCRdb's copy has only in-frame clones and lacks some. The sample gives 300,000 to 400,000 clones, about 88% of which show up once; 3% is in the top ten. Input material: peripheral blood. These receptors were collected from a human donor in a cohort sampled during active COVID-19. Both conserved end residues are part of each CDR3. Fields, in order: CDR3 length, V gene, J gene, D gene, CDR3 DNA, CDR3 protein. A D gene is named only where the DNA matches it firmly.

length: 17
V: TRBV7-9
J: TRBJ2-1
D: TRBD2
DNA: TGTGCCAGCAGCCCGAGGGCCGGGCGGGAGGTTCGCAATGAGCAGTTCTTC
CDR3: CASSPRAGREVRNEQFF

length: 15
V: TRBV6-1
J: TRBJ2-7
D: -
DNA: TGTGCCAGCAGTGAAAGCTCGGGTAGGGGTTACGAGCAGTACTTC
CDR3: CASSESSGRGYEQYF

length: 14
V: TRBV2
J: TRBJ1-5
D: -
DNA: TGTGCCAGCAGTGAAAGGGCAGGGTATCAGCCCCAGCATTTT
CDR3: CASSERAGYQPQHF

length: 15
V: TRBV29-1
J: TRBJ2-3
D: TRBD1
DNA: TGCAGCGTTTTAGGGACAGCCCTTTACACAGATACGCAGTATTTT
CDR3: CSVLGTALYTDTQYF

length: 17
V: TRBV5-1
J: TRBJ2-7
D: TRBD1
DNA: TGCGCCAGCAGCCGACGATTCTCCGGGACAGATCACTACGAGCAGTACTTC
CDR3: CASSRRFSGTDHYEQYF

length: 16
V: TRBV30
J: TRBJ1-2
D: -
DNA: TGTGCCTGGAGTACTGACTGGGACACGTTAAACTATGGCTACACCTTC
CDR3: CAWSTDWDTLNYGYTF

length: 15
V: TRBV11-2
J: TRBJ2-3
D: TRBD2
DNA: TGTGCCAGCAGCTTAGCCGGGGGGGCCAGAGATACGCAGTATTTT
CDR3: CASSLAGGARDTQYF

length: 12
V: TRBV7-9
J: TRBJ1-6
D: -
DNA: TGTGCCAGCAGCTTCTCGGATTCACCCCTCCACTTT
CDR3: CASSFSDSPLHF

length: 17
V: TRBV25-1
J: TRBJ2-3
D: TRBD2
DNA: TGTGCCAGCAGTGAACTGCGGACTAGCGGGGGGGCAGATACGCAGTATTTT
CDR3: CASSELRTSGGADTQYF

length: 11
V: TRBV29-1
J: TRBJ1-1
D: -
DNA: TGCTCCTACGGGGGAGTGTCTGAAGCTTTCTTT
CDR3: CSYGGVSEAFF

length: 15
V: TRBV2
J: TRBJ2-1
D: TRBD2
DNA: TGTGCCAGCAGTGCCAGCGGGGGGGCCTTAAATGAGCAGTTCTTC
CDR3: CASSASGGALNEQFF

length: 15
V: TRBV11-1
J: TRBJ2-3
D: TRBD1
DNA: TGTGCCAGCAGTTGGGACAGGGGTCGGGCAGATACGCAGTATTTT
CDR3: CASSWDRGRADTQYF

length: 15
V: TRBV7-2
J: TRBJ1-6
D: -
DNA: TGTGCCAGCAGCTTGGGCGGGGGTTACGGTTCACCCCTCCACTTT
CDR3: CASSLGGGYGSPLHF

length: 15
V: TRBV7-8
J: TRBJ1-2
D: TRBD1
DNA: TGTGCCAGCAGCCCGTACCGGGACAGGGGGTATGGCTACACCTTC
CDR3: CASSPYRDRGYGYTF

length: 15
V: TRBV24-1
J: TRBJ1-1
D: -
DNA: TGTGCCACCAGTGACTCGAGGGCGGGGGGAACTGAAGCTTTCTTT
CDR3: CATSDSRAGGTEAFF

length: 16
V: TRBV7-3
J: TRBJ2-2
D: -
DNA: TGTGCCAGCAGCTTAAGGGCCCCGGTGTTCACCGGGGAGCTGTTTTTT
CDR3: CASSLRAPVFTGELFF

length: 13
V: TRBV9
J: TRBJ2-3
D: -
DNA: TGTGCCAGCAGCGCCTCAGGGGCAGATACGCAGTATTTT
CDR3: CASSASGADTQYF

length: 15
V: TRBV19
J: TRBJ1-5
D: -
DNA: TGTGCCAGTAGCCTGGAGGGGCGAAGTAATCAGCCCCAGCATTTT
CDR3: CASSLEGRSNQPQHF

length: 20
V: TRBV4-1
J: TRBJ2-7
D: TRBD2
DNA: TGCGCCAGCAGCCAAGCATACAAAGGTAGACTAGCGGGCCGAACCTACGAGCAGTACTTC
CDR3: CASSQAYKGRLAGRTYEQYF

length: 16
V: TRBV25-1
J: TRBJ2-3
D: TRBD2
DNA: TGTGCCAGCAGTGAAACCCTAGCGGGGGGCCAAGATACGCAGTATTTT
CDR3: CASSETLAGGQDTQYF